The TCR beta chain described here comes from a study of tumor and adjacent non-tumor tissue in lung cancer. The germline V gene encodes CDR1 MNHEY and CDR2 SVGAGI. The CDR3 is 13 amino acids. Remarks on this clonotype: Relative to the germline gene, one junction end is altered; a read error may explain this.

The library came from three nested PCR rounds adapted from ARM-PCR protocols. MiXCR was run by TCRdb on the multiplex PCR reads, yielding one entry per CDR3 protein. The sample carries more than 90,000 distinct CDR3 sequences, 67% recorded once. The template was RNA from unsorted bulk tissue. Between August and November 2014, newly diagnosed, chemotherapy-naive lung cancer patients underwent thoracic surgery in China. The material sequenced was lung tumor tissue. This receptor was obtained from a man aged 60 to 75 with non-small cell lung cancer. The V call is TRBV6-5, the J call TRBJ1-2; D gene unclear. CDR3 residues: CTSSCMDLGGYTF. Written as DNA, the CDR3 is TGTACCAGCAGTTGCATGGACCTGGGAGGCTACACCTTC.